Presented here are 15 T cell receptor beta chains from one specimen sequenced in a study of T-cell reconstitution after alpha-beta-depleted transplantation in children. A TCRbeta library incorporating unique molecular identifiers was prepared. Via MiXCR, TCRdb re-called the PCR reads, giving one row per CDR3 protein. The sample yields approximately 150,000 distinct CDR3 sequences, 8.5% to 10% seen once. Sequences were derived from PBMCs, mostly from graft donor cells, sampled 180 days after TCRalphabeta/CD19-depleted stem cell transplant. These receptor sequences come from a female patient between 2 and 15 years old who had a stem cell transplant for congenital amegakaryocytic thrombocytopenia, so the T cells may come from the graft donor.

Here the CDR3 reads CAIAPEYTDTQYF. DNA for the CDR3: TGTGCCATCGCACCAGAGTACACAGATACGCAGTATTTT. The V call is TRBV10-3, the J call TRBJ2-3; D is uncertain. The V gene lost 8 bases and the J gene lost 2 bases, with 11 bases spanning the gap. The CDR3 is 13 residues long. CDR1 and CDR2 from the germline V gene are ENHRY and SYGVKD.

This clonotype was counted ten times or more. The rearrangement links TRBV5-1 to TRBJ2-3; D is uncertain. Trimming took 0 bases from V and 2 from J, leaving 10 bases between them. Germline CDR1 and CDR2: SGHRS and YFSETQ. CDR3 size: 15 residues. DNA of the CDR3: TGCGCCAGCAGCTTGGCCGAGAAGGTCACAGATACGCAGTATTTT. Amino acid sequence: CASSLAEKVTDTQYF.

In its sample, this clonotype was seen many times. The V gene is TRBV5-6, the J gene TRBJ2-3; 8 positions match TRBD2. J gave up 10 bases and V 1 base, and 14 bases lay outside the gene matches. The CDR3 covers 16 residues. The germline V gene has CDR1 SGHDT and CDR2 YYEEEE. The CDR3 DNA is TGTGCCAGCAGCTTGTTGACTAGCGAAGCCTTAGGTGCGCAGTATTTT. As protein: CASSLLTSEALGAQYF.

The V gene is TRBV12-3 or TRBV12-4, the J gene TRBJ1-1, with D possibly matching TRBD1 (6 bases). V was shortened by 5 bases and J by 4 bases, with 17 bases between the two germline ends. The length of the CDR3 is 15 residues. The CDR3 nucleotides read TGTGCCAGCAGTCTCCCCGGGGGCAAAGGCACTGAAGCTTTCTTT. It translates to CASSLPGGKGTEAFF.

This clonotype has only a few counts. The rearrangement joins TRBV5-1 to TRBJ2-7; TRBD1 or TRBD2 may be the D gene (5 bases each). Trimming left V 3 bases short and J 2 bases short, with 15 bases between. Germline assignment: CDR1 SGHRS and CDR2 YFSETQ. The CDR3 is 15 amino acids. CDR3 amino acids: CASSSTGTVTYEQYF. In DNA, the CDR3 is TGCGCCAGCAGCTCTACCGGGACGGTGACCTACGAGCAGTACTTC.

This clonotype was seen ten or more times. The chain couples TRBV20-1 to TRBJ2-1; 14 positions match TRBD2. Germline CDR1 reads DFQATT; CDR2 reads SNEGSKA (reference sequence). The CDR3 consists of 14 residues. Losses at the gene ends were 6 bases for V and 8 bases for J; bases not matched to a gene: 6. The CDR3 here is CSAIPGLAGDEQFF. Written as DNA, the CDR3 is TGCAGTGCAATACCGGGACTAGCGGGAGATGAGCAGTTCTTC.

The sample holds many counts of this clonotype. The chain is built from TRBV20-1 and TRBJ1-3, with unresolved D. The V and J ends lost 1 base and 6 bases respectively, with 10 bases between them. The CDR3 is 13 residues long. The germline CDR1 and CDR2 sequences are DFQATT and SNEGSKA (reference sequence). CDR3 protein: CSARVPLVNTIYF. The CDR3 DNA reads as TGCAGTGCTAGAGTTCCCCTAGTAAACACCATATATTTT.

This clonotype was seen a few times. V and J are TRBV6-5 and TRBJ1-2, with D unclear. The CDR3 totals 13 residues. The V gene's germline CDR1 is MNHEY and CDR2 SVGAGI. V was trimmed by 7 bases and J by 8 bases, leaving 17 bases between them. CDR3 nucleotides: TGTGCCAGCACCAAAAACGGCCTTAGGGGCTACACCTTC. As protein: CASTKNGLRGYTF.

The gene calls are TRBV24-1 and TRBJ2-3; D unresolved. The CDR3 is made up of 14 amino acids. Germline V CDR1 and CDR2: KGHDR, SFDVKD. V dropped 4 bases and J dropped 5 bases, with 12 bases sitting between them. In DNA, the CDR3 is TGTGCCACCAGTGACCCTAACCGACTAGATACGCAGTATTTT. This translates into CATSDPNRLDTQYF.

This clonotype was seen only a few times. This chain connects TRBV19 to TRBJ1-2; D is undetermined. CDR3 length: 12 residues. V was cut by 10 bases and J by 6 bases, with 15 bases left in between. In germline, CDR1 is LNHDA, CDR2 SQIVND (reference sequence). CDR3 region: CATLTATDGYTF. DNA for the CDR3: TGTGCCACCCTGACCGCTACCGATGGCTACACCTTC.

This clonotype was detected a few times. This chain connects TRBV15 to TRBJ2-2, with TRBD2 identical over 7 bases. The J segment lost 0 bases and the V segment lost 0 bases, leaving 4 bases of the junction unmatched. The germline V gene encodes CDR1 LNHNV and CDR2 YYDKDF (reference sequence). This CDR3 contains 17 residues. CDR3 loop: CATSRDREGPNTGELFF. As DNA, the CDR3 is TGTGCCACCAGCAGAGATAGGGAGGGCCCGAACACCGGGGAGCTGTTTTTT.

This clonotype has at least ten counts. The chain is built from TRBV5-1 and TRBJ2-7, with a possible D match to TRBD2 (5 bases). In germline, CDR1 is SGHRS, CDR2 YFSETQ. V lost 4 bases to trimming and J lost 2 bases, with 13 bases between them. The CDR3 runs 14 residues. The CDR3 bases are TGCGCCAGCAGCAGCCGTCTAGCTCCCTACGAGCAGTACTTC. Its translation: CASSSRLAPYEQYF.

The chain links TRBV24-1 to TRBJ2-3; D is perhaps TRBD1 (6 bases). Germline CDR1 reads KGHDR; CDR2 reads SFDVKD. V lost 5 bases, J lost 4 bases, and 15 bases lay in between. This CDR3 is 15 amino acids long. The CDR3 loop is CATSAPRDKADTQYF. The CDR3 coding sequence is TGTGCCACCAGTGCCCCCCGGGACAAGGCAGATACGCAGTATTTT.

This clonotype was found a few times. The gene calls are TRBV10-2 and TRBJ1-1, with 8 bases that match TRBD1. Germline trimming cut 8 bases from V and 0 bases from J; bases unmatched to any gene: 5. In germline, CDR1 is WSHSY, CDR2 SAAADI. The CDR3 covers 14 residues. CDR3 DNA: TGCGCCAGCGGGGACAGGTTCATGAACACTGAAGCTTTCTTT. It encodes CASGDRFMNTEAFF.

This clonotype was detected only a few times. This chain connects TRBV25-1 to TRBJ2-3; D remains unclear. Germline V gene lookup returns CDR1 MGHDK and CDR2 SYGVNS. The CDR3 spans 14 residues. V was shortened by 0 bases and J by 1 base, with 5 bases between the two germline ends. The CDR3 protein is CASSEYRGTDTQYF. The CDR3 coding sequence is TGTGCCAGCAGTGAATATCGAGGCACAGATACGCAGTATTTT.